This T cell receptor beta chain was obtained from a study of blood T cell repertoires in COVID-19. Study-wide background: Samples of COVID-19 (acute and convalescent) were obtained from the United States, Italy and Spain. The cDNA or gDNA used as material had been derived from T cells, B-cell-depleted T cells, or PBMCs.

The CDR3 length equals 20 residues, ends included. Per the germline V gene, CDR1 is SSHAT and CDR2 is FNYEAQ (reference sequence). Of note for this clone: No DNA is shown, since the ends of the CDR3 on it are uncertain; the CDR3 is the one TCRdb lists.

Cohort allocation depended upon clinical history that participants reported. Each exposed participant met a COVID-19 case in the 2 weeks preceding study entry. Clones were sequenced by immunoSEQ multiplex PCR, and TCRdb holds only the in-frame ones, with some missing. The sample records 130,000 to 150,000 clones, roughly 84% being singletons. This sequence was found in a woman between 45 and 60 years old who had been exposed to COVID-19. The chain joins TRBV7-7 to TRBJ2-5; TRBD2 reflects the table's D call only, with no check against the DNA. The sequenced material came from PBMCs or T cells enriched from blood (not recorded which). The CDR3 sequence is CASSPRLSGLAGGQLETQYF.